The T cell receptor beta chain described here comes from a study of CD8 T cells in ankylosing spondylitis. Study observations and caveats: Seemingly characteristic of ankylosing spondylitis blood was a TCR beta motif consisting of eight highly homologous variants.

This CDR3 has 11 residues. Looked up from germline, CDR1 is MDHEN and CDR2 is SYDVKM. V lost 10 bases to trimming and J lost 8 bases, with 11 bases between them. Quantitative molecular-barcoded 5'-RACE generated the TCR beta libraries. TCRdb used MiXCR to reprocess the 5' RACE reads, holding one entry per CDR3 protein. The sample comprises almost 400,000 distinct CDR3 sequences, about a fifth of which are singletons, and about 17% rests with the top ten. This clonotype has just a few counts. Antigen: not known. The genes are TRBV28 and TRBJ1-4; no clear D. Sample: blood, either unsorted or a sorted T cell fraction (not recorded which). The TCR comes from a male donor with ankylosing spondylitis. CDR3 region: CATSGREKLFF. The CDR3 region has the DNA TGTGCCACCTCGGGTCGGGAAAAACTGTTTTTT.